One and the same sample provided the 19 T cell receptor beta chains below, sequenced in a study of shared clonotypes between healthy human individuals. Produced via immunoSEQ multiplex PCR; TCRdb's table is partial and in-frame only. The table includes some 1.4 million clones, more than 95% detected once. Material for sequencing was naive CD4+ T cells sorted from blood. Subset: CD45RA+ positively selected. These TCRs come from a young man in good health.

This chain uses TRBV5-1 with TRBJ2-7; a weak D match, TRBD2 (6 bases). This CDR3 has 16 amino acids. The germline V and J ends were trimmed by 4 bases and 0 bases, with 17 bases remaining between them. CDR1 and CDR2 from the germline V gene are SGHRS and YFSETQ. The DNA of the CDR3 is TGCGCCAGCAGCCGGGCCGGGACTTCGAGCTCCTACGAGCAGTACTTC. Amino acids: CASSRAGTSSSYEQYF. The whole variable domain, remainder taken from reference TRBV5-1 and TRBJ2-7, is KAGVTQTPRYLIKTRGQQVTLSCSPISGHRSVSWYQQTPGQGLQFLFEYFSETQRNKGNFPGRFSGRQFSNSRSEMNVSTLELGDSALYLCASSRAGTSSSYEQYFGPGTRLTVT.

The chain uses TRBV5-4 and TRBJ1-1; 7 positions match TRBD1. CDR1 and CDR2 (germline): SGHNT, YYREEE (reference sequence). The CDR3 consists of 15 residues. J lost 3 bases, V lost 5 bases, and 10 bases had no gene match. Here the CDR3 reads CASRNPTGADTEAFF. In DNA form, the CDR3 reads TGTGCCAGCAGAAACCCCACAGGGGCTGACACTGAAGCTTTCTTT.

CDR3 loop: CASSHTPGLETEAFF. As DNA, the CDR3 is TGCGCCAGCAGCCATACTCCGGGGCTGGAGACTGAAGCTTTCTTT. The chain couples TRBV5-1 to TRBJ1-1; possible D gene TRBD1, 5 bases. Trimming took off 4 bases at V and 5 bases at J, with 18 bases between the two ends. The CDR3 totals 15 residues. Germline CDR1 reads SGHRS; CDR2 reads YFSETQ.

This sequence joins TRBV10-3 and TRBJ2-1, with 10 bases lining up with TRBD2. Germline CDR1 and CDR2: ENHRY and SYGVKD. The CDR3 is 15 amino acids. V lost 2 bases to trimming and J lost 6 bases; unmatched junction nucleotides: 4. CDR3 DNA sequence: TGTGCCATCAGTGAGACTAGCGGGATTAGCAATGAGCAGTTCTTC. Amino acids: CAISETSGISNEQFF.

The V gene is TRBV18, the J gene TRBJ2-1, with D unclear. The V end was cut by 1 base, the J end by 10 bases, with 11 bases between. Germline V lookup: CDR1 KGHSH, CDR2 LQKENI. The CDR3 runs to 13 residues. CDR3 loop: CASSPRTVMEQFF. The CDR3 nucleotides read TGTGCCAGCTCACCACGGACCGTGATGGAGCAGTTCTTC.

This chain links TRBV11-2 with TRBJ2-7, with TRBD2 as a possible D gene (5 bases). The CDR3 is 15 residues long. Germline CDR1 reads SGHAT; CDR2 reads FQNNGV. Trimming took 0 bases from V and 2 from J, leaving 11 bases between them. The CDR3, as DNA: TGTGCCAGCAGCTTAGACCGCGGGTCCCCCTACGAGCAGTACTTC. Translation gives CASSLDRGSPYEQYF. Based on the CDR3 plus reference TRBV11-2 and TRBJ2-7, the full variable domain is EAGVAQSPRYKIIEKRQSVAFWCNPISGHATLYWYQQILGQGPKLLIQFQNNGVVDDSQLPKDRFSAERLKGVDSTLKIQPAKLEDSAVYLCASSLDRGSPYEQYFGPGTRLTVT.

CDR3: CASSYSRQGGNYEQYF. The CDR3 coding sequence is TGTGCCAGCAGTTACTCGAGGCAGGGGGGAAACTACGAGCAGTACTTC. The V call is TRBV6-6, the J call TRBJ2-7, with D perhaps TRBD1 (7 bases). V shed 0 bases and J shed 3 bases, with 15 bases lying between them. The germline V gene encodes CDR1 MNHNY and CDR2 SVGAGI (reference sequence). The CDR3 is 16 residues long.

This chain links TRBV29-1 with TRBJ2-7; D is ambiguous. V was trimmed by 1 base and J by 3 bases, leaving 10 bases between them. The germline V gene has CDR1 SQVTM and CDR2 ANQGSEA. The CDR3 is 13 amino acids. In DNA, the CDR3 is TGCAGCGTTGAAGGGCAGGCTGGCTACGAGCAGTACTTC. Amino acid sequence: CSVEGQAGYEQYF.

This clone has just one count. The gene calls are TRBV27 and TRBJ2-7; either TRBD1 or TRBD2 may supply D (5 bases each). Looked up from germline, CDR1 is MNHEY and CDR2 is SMNVEV (reference sequence). Trimming stripped 3 bases from V and 1 base from J, with 19 bases between. The CDR3 is 17 residues long. In nucleotides, the CDR3 is TGTGCCAGCAGTTTTGGGGCGCCGGGACGGAAATCCTACGAGCAGTACTTC. This codes for CASSFGAPGRKSYEQYF.

The chain recombines TRBV2 with TRBJ2-7; D is unresolved. Looked up from germline, CDR1 is SNHLY and CDR2 is FYNNEI. Trimming pared 8 bases from V and 6 bases from J, leaving 8 bases between. The CDR3 runs 10 residues. CDR3 loop: CASEIGEQYF. Written as DNA, the CDR3 is TGTGCCAGCGAGATCGGCGAGCAGTACTTC.

This chain links TRBV5-6 with TRBJ2-7, with 15 positions matching TRBD2. This CDR3 is 17 amino acids long. Looked up from germline, CDR1 is SGHDT and CDR2 is YYEEEE. The V segment lost 4 bases and the J segment 5 bases; nucleotides outside the gene matches: 10. The CDR3 nucleotides are TGTGCCAGCAGCGCCGGACTAGCGGGAGGGCTCTGGGACGAGCAGTACTTC. Amino acids: CASSAGLAGGLWDEQYF.

A note on this clone: At one of its ends the junction is not consistent with the germline gene, which may arise from a read error. This sequence joins TRBV7-6 and TRBJ2-5; D not resolved. Germline V gene sequence: CDR1 SGHVS, CDR2 FNYEAQ. The CDR3 totals 16 residues. The CDR3 is CASSSGRVGVGETQYF. The DNA of the CDR3 is TGTGCTAGCAGCTCCGGTCGTGTGGGTGTGGGGGAGACCCAGTACTTC. Full variable domain (outside the CDR3, taken from reference TRBV7-6 and TRBJ2-5): GAGVSQSPRYKVTKRGQDVALRCDPISGHVSLYWYRQALGQGPEFLTYFNYEAQQDKSGLPNDRFSAERPEGSISTLTIQRTEQRDSAMYRCASSSGRVGVGETQYFGPGTRLLVL.

This clone was found a few times. The chain recombines TRBV25-1 with TRBJ1-2; D call uncertain. This CDR3 has 12 residues. V shed 6 bases and J shed 5 bases, with 10 bases lying between them. CDR1 and CDR2 from the germline V gene are MGHDK and SYGVNS. CDR3 protein: CASRKSEYGYTF. The CDR3 coding sequence is TGTGCCAGCAGGAAGTCGGAATATGGCTACACCTTC.

The V gene is TRBV2, the J gene TRBJ2-7; D gene unclear. The CDR3 is made up of 12 amino acids. Germline CDR1 and CDR2: SNHLY and FYNNEI. V was trimmed by 2 bases and J by 3 bases, leaving 5 bases between them. The CDR3 reads CASSEKYYEQYF. CDR3 sequence (DNA): TGTGCCAGCAGTGAAAAGTACTACGAGCAGTACTTC. Supplemented by reference TRBV2 and TRBJ2-7, the full variable domain reads EPEVTQTPSHQVTQMGQEVILRCVPISNHLYFYWYRQILGQKVEFLVSFYNNEISEKSEIFDDQFSVERPDGSNFTLKIRSTKLEDSAMYFCASSEKYYEQYFGPGTRLTVT.

The J gene is TRBJ2-1, the V gene TRBV5-1; 12 positions agree with TRBD2. J lost 2 bases, V lost 3 bases, and 3 bases had no gene match. Germline V gives CDR1 SGHRS, CDR2 YFSETQ. The CDR3 spans 16 residues. The CDR3 nucleotides are TGCGCCAGCAGCTGGGGACTAGCGGGTGCCTACAATGAGCAGTTCTTC. Amino acid sequence: CASSWGLAGAYNEQFF.

Turning to this clone: This specimen includes other DNA sequences encoding the same CDR3. The V and J genes are TRBV7-3 and TRBJ2-3; D is unresolved. The CDR3 loop spans 15 amino acids. V dropped 0 bases and J dropped 0 bases, with 7 bases sitting between them. Per germline, CDR1 SGHTA and CDR2 FQGTGA. The CDR3 sequence is CASSLTSASTDTQYF. The CDR3 bases are TGTGCCAGCAGCTTAACGTCCGCTAGCACAGATACGCAGTATTTT.

V gene TRBV10-2 combines with J gene TRBJ2-7; TRBD1 aligns across 7 bases. This CDR3 contains 15 residues. Trimming at V came to 4 bases and at J to 2 bases, leaving 8 bases not matched to a gene. In germline, CDR1 is WSHSY, CDR2 SAAADI. The CDR3 loop is CASSGLPGTAYEQYF. The CDR3 bases are TGCGCCAGCAGTGGCCTACCCGGGACAGCCTACGAGCAGTACTTC.

This chain joins TRBV19 and TRBJ2-5; D is unclear. Germline assignment: CDR1 LNHDA and CDR2 SQIVND (reference sequence). Between the trimmed V and J ends, which lost 6 bases and 2 bases, there was a span of 10 bases. There are 13 residues in the CDR3. The CDR3 protein is CASRNPRQETQYF. As DNA, the CDR3 is TGTGCCAGTAGGAACCCACGTCAAGAGACCCAGTACTTC.

This clone occurred a few times. V usage is TRBV2 and J usage is TRBJ2-2, with D unresolved. Germline loops: CDR1 SNHLY, CDR2 FYNNEI. This CDR3 has 11 amino acids. V lost 8 bases, J lost 7 bases, and 8 bases lay in between. Written as DNA, the CDR3 is TGTGCCAGCGGAAGGGACGGGGAGCTGTTTTTT. Amino acids: CASGRDGELFF.